This section outlines one T cell receptor beta chain sequence together with its context. The CDR3 contains 18 residues. V was cut by 5 bases and J by 0 bases, with 20 bases left in between. The germline V gene encodes CDR1 SNHLY and CDR2 FYNNEI. Profiling relied on immunoSEQ multiplex PCR, and the TCRdb table lists in-frame clones only, not all of them. The sample yields 90,000 to 110,000 clones, roughly 80% seen once. The entry originates in a study of control samples from healthy donors and cancer patients. This TCR derives from a woman in her forties or fifties in good health. The rearrangement joins TRBV2 to TRBJ1-3; no reliable D call. The material sequenced was blood. The CDR3 sequence: CASSRSLFQRNSGNTIYF. CDR3 DNA: TGTGCCAGCAGTAGAAGCCTTTTTCAGCGCAACTCTGGAAACACCATATATTTT. The full variable domain, in which reference TRBV2 and TRBJ1-3 provide the parts outside the CDR3, is EPEVTQTPSHQVTQMGQEVILRCVPISNHLYFYWYRQILGQKVEFLVSFYNNEISEKSEIFDDQFSVERPDGSNFTLKIRSTKLEDSAMYFCASSRSLFQRNSGNTIYFGEGSWLTVV.